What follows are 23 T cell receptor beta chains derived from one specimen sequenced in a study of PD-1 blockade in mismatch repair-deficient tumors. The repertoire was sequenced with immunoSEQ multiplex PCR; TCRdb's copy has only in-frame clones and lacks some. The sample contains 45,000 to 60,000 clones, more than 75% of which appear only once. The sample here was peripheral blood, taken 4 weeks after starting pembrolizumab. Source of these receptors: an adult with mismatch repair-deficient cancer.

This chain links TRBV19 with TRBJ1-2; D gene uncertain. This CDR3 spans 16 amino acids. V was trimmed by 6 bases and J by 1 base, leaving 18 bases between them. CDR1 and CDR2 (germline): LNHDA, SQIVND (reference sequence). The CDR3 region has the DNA TGTGCCAGTAGACCATTCCAGAGACTCGGTAACTATGGCTACACCTTC. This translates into CASRPFQRLGNYGYTF. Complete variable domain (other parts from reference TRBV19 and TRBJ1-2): DGGITQSPKYLFRKEGQNVTLSCEQNLNHDAMYWYRQDPGQGLRLIYYSQIVNDFQKGDIAEGYSVSREKKESFPLTVTSAQKNPTAFYLCASRPFQRLGNYGYTFGSGTRLTVV.

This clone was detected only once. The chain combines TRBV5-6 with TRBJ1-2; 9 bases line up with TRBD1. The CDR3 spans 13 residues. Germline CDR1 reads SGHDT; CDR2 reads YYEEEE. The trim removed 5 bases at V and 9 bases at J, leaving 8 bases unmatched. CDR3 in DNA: TGTGCCAGCAGTTTCGGGACAGGGTCGCGCTACACCTTC. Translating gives CASSFGTGSRYTF.

CDR3 nucleotide sequence: TGTGCCACCAGCAGAGCGAATACGGGACAGCAAGAGACCCAGTACTTC. It is translated as CATSRANTGQQETQYF. The chain couples TRBV15 to TRBJ2-5; TRBD1 matches at 7 bases. V was clipped by 1 base and J by 2 bases; unmatched bases: 7. CDR1 and CDR2 (germline): LNHNV, YYDKDF (reference sequence). The CDR3 spans 16 residues.

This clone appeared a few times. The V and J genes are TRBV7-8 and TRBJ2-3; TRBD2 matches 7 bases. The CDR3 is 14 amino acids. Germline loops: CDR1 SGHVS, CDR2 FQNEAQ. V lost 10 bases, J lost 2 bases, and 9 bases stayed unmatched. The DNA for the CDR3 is TGTGCCACCTCATTAGCGGGCCCCACAGATACGCAGTATTTT. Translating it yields CATSLAGPTDTQYF.

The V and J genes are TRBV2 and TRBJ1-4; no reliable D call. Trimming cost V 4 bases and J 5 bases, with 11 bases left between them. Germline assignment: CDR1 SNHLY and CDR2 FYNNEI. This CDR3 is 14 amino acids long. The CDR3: CASSVGNSNEKLFF. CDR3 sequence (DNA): TGTGCCAGCAGTGTGGGCAACTCGAATGAAAAACTGTTTTTT. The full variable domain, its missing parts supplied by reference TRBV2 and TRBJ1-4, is EPEVTQTPSHQVTQMGQEVILRCVPISNHLYFYWYRQILGQKVEFLVSFYNNEISEKSEIFDDQFSVERPDGSNFTLKIRSTKLEDSAMYFCASSVGNSNEKLFFGSGTQLSVL.

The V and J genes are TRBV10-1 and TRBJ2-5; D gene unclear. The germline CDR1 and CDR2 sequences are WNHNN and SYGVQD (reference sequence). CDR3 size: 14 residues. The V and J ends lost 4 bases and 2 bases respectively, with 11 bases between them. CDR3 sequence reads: CASSAPESQETQYF. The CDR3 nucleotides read TGCGCCAGCAGTGCCCCAGAGTCACAAGAGACCCAGTACTTC.

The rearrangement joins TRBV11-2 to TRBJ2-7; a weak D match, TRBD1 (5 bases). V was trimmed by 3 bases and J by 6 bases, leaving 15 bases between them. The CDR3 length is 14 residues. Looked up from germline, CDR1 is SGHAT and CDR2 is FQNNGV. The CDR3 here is CASSFEPWGSEQYF. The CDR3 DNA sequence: TGTGCCAGCAGCTTCGAACCCTGGGGCTCCGAGCAGTACTTC.

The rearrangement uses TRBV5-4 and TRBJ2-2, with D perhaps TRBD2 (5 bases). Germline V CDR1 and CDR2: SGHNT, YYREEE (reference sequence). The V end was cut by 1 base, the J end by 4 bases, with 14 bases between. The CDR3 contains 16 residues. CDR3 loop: CASSLMTLGSTGELFF. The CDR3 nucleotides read TGTGCCAGCAGCTTGATGACTTTGGGGAGCACCGGGGAGCTGTTTTTT.

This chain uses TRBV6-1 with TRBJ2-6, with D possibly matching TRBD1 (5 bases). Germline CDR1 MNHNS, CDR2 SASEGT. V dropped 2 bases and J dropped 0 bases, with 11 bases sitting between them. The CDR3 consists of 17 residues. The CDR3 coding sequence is TGTGCCAGCAGTGAACAGGGCCGTTTCTCTGGGGCCAACGTCCTGACTTTC. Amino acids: CASSEQGRFSGANVLTF.

The CDR3 DNA sequence: TGTGCCAGCAGCTTTTCGGGACAGGGGGTTTCTGGAAACACCATATATTTT. It encodes CASSFSGQGVSGNTIYF. The chain uses TRBV7-6 and TRBJ1-3, with TRBD1 matching 11 bases. CDR1 is SGHVS and CDR2 is FNYEAQ in the germline V gene. Trimming at V came to 3 bases and at J to 1 base, leaving 5 bases not matched to a gene. CDR3 length: 17 amino acids.

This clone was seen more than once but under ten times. This CDR3 is CASSLVGEADTQYF. As DNA, the CDR3 is TGTGCCAGCAGCTTGGTAGGGGAAGCAGATACGCAGTATTTT. This chain connects TRBV5-4 to TRBJ2-3, with a tentative D call TRBD1 (5 bases). From germline, CDR1 is SGHNT and CDR2 YYREEE (reference sequence). The CDR3 is 14 amino acids. Trimming took 0 bases from V and 4 from J, leaving 9 bases between them.

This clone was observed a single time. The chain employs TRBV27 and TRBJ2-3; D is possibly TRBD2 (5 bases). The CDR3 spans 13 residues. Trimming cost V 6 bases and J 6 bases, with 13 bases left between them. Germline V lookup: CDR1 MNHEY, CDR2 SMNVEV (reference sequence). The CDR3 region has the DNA TGTGCCAGCAGCCGACTATGGCGGGATACGCAGTATTTT. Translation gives CASSRLWRDTQYF.

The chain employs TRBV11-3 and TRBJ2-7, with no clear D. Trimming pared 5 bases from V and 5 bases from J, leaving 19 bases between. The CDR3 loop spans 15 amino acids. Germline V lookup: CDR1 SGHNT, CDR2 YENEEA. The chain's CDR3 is CASSPAGGYVHEQYF. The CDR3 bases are TGTGCCAGCAGCCCGGCCGGCGGATACGTTCACGAGCAGTACTTC.

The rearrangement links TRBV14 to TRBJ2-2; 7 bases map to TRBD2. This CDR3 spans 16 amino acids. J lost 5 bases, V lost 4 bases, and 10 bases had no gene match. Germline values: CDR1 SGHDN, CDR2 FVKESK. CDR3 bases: TGTGCCAGCAGCCCCCGGGGAGGGGTCTTAACCGGGGAGCTGTTTTTT. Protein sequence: CASSPRGGVLTGELFF.

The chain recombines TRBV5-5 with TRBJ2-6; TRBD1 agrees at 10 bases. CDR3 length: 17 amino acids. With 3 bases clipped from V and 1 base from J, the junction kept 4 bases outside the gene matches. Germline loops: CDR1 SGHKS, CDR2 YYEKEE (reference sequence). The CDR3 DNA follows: TGTGCCAGCAGCTGGGGGGACAGGGGTTCTGGGGCCAACGTCCTGACTTTC. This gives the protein CASSWGDRGSGANVLTF. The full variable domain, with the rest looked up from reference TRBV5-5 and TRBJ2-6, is DAGVTQSPTHLIKTRGQQVTLRCSPISGHKSVSWYQQVLGQGPQFIFQYYEKEERGRGNFPDRFSARQFPNYSSELNVNALLLGDSALYLCASSWGDRGSGANVLTFGAGSRLTVL.

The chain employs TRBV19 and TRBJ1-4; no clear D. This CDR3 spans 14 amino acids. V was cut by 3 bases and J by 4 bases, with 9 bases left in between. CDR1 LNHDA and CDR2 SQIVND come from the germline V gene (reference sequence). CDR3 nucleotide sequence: TGTGCCAGTAGTATGGGATCCAGTAATGAAAAACTGTTTTTT. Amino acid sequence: CASSMGSSNEKLFF.

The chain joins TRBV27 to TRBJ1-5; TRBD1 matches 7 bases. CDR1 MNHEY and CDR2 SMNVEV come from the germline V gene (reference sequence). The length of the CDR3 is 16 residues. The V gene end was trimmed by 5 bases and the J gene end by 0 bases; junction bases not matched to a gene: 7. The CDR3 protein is CASSPRTGYSNQPQHF. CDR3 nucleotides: TGTGCCAGCAGTCCGAGGACAGGATATAGCAATCAGCCCCAGCATTTT.

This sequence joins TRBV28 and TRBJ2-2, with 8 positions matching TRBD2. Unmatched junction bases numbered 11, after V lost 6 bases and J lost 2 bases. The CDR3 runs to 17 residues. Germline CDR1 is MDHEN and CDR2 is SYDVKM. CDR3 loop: CASRHILADINTGELFF. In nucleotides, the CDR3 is TGTGCCAGCAGACACATACTAGCGGACATTAACACCGGGGAGCTGTTTTTT.

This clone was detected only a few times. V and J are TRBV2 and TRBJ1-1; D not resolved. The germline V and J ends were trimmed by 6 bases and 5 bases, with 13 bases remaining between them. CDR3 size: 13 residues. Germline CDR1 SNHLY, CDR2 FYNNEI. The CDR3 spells CASRLLGSTEAFF. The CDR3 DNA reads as TGTGCCAGCAGGTTACTAGGGAGTACTGAAGCTTTCTTT. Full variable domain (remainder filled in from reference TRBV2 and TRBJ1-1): EPEVTQTPSHQVTQMGQEVILRCVPISNHLYFYWYRQILGQKVEFLVSFYNNEISEKSEIFDDQFSVERPDGSNFTLKIRSTKLEDSAMYFCASRLLGSTEAFFGQGTRLTVV.

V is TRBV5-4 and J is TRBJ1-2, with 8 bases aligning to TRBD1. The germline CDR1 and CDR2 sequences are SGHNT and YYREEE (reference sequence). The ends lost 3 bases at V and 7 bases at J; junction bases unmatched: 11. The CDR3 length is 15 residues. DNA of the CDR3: TGTGCCAGCAGCTCATTTGACAGGGGCTTTCGTGGCTACACCTTC. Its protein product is CASSSFDRGFRGYTF.

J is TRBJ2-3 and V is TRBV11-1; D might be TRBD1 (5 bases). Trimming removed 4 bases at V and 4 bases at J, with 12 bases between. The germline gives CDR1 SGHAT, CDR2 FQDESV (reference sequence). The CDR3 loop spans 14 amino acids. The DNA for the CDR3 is TGTGCCAGCAGCTCGGACAAAGAACCAGATACGCAGTATTTT. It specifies CASSSDKEPDTQYF.

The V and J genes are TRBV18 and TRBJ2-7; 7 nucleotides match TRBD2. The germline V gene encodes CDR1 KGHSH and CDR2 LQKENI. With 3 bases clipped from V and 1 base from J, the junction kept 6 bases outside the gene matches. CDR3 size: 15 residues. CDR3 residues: CASSPYGGSSYEQYF. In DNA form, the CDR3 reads TGTGCCAGCTCACCCTACGGGGGGTCGTCCTACGAGCAGTACTTC.

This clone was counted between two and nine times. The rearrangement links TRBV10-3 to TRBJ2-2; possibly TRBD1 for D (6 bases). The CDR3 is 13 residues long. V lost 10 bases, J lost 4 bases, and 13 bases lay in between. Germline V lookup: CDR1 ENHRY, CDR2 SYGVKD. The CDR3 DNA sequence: TGTGCCACCAATGGACAGTTCACCGGGGAGCTGTTTTTT. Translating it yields CATNGQFTGELFF.